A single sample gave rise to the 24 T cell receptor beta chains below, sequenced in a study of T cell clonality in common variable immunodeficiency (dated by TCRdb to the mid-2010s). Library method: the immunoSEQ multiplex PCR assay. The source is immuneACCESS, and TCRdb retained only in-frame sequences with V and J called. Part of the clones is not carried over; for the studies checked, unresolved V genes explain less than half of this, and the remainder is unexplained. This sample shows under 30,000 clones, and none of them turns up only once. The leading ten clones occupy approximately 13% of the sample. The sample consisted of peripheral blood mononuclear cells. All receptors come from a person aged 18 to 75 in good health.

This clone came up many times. CDR3 sequence: CSARDLTGIGQPQHF. The sequenced CDR3 bases are TGCAGTGCTAGAGATTTAACAGGGATAGGGCAGCCC. The V gene is TRBV20-1, the J gene TRBJ1-5; D may be TRBD1 (6 bases). Coverage ceases 3 residues before the CDR3 finishes, and the germline J gene fills in the end. The CDR3 runs 15 residues. Germline CDR1 DFQATT, CDR2 SNEGSKA (reference sequence). The V and J ends lost 0 bases and 7 bases respectively, with 16 bases between them.

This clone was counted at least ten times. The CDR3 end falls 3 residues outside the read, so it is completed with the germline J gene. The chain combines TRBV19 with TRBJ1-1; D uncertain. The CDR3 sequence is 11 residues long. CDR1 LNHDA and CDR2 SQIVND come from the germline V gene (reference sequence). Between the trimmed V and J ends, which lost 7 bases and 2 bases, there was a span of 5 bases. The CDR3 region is CASIGNTEAFF. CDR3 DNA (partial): TGTGCCAGTATCGGTAACACTGAA.

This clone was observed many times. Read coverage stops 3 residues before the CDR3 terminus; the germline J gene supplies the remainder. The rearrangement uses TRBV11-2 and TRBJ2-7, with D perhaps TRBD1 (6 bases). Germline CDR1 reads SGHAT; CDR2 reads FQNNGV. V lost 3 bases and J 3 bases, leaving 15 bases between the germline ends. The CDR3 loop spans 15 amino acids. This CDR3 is CASSLYPGQNYEQYF. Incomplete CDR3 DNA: TGTGCCAGCAGCTTGTATCCGGGACAAAACTACGAG. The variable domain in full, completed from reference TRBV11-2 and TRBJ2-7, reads EAGVAQSPRYKIIEKRQSVAFWCNPISGHATLYWYQQILGQGPKLLIQFQNNGVVDDSQLPKDRFSAERLKGVDSTLKIQPAKLEDSAVYLCASSLYPGQNYEQYFGPGTRLTVT.

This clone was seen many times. This CDR3 reads CSASLTGVGNYGYTF. The covered CDR3 bases are TGCAGTGCTAGTCTCACGGGGGTTGGGAACTATGGC. The chain employs TRBV20-1 and TRBJ1-2, with D possibly TRBD1 on 5 matching bases. The read finishes 3 residues shy of the CDR3 end, and the germline J gene is used to complete it. CDR1 and CDR2 from the germline V gene are DFQATT and SNEGSKA (reference sequence). Trimming took off 3 bases at V and 2 bases at J, with 16 bases between the two ends. The CDR3 extends over 15 amino acids.

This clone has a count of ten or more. The CDR3 is CASSPPRYSGNEQFF. Partial CDR3 DNA: TGTGCCAGTAGTCCCCCTAGGTATTCCGGTAATGAG. The chain carries TRBV19 and TRBJ2-1; D is unclear. The read terminates 3 residues ahead of where the CDR3 ends, so the germline J gene completes it. Deletions cut 5 bases from V and 7 bases from J, with 18 bases between. Germline V gene sequence: CDR1 LNHDA, CDR2 SQIVND (reference sequence). The CDR3 runs 15 residues.

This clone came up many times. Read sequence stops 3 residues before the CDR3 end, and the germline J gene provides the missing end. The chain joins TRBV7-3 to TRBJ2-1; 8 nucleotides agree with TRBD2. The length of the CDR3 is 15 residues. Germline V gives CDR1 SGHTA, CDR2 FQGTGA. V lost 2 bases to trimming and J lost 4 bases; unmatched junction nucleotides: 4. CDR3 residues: CASSLSSGGYNEQFF. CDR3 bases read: TGTGCCAGCAGCTTATCAAGCGGGGGTTACAATGAG.

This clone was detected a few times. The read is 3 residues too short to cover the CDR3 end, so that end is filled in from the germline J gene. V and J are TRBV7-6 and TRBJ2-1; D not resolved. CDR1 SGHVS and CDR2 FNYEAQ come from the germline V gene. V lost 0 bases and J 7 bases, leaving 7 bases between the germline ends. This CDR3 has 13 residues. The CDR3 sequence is CASSLALRNEQFF. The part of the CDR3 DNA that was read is TGTGCCAGCAGCTTAGCCTTGAGGAATGAG.

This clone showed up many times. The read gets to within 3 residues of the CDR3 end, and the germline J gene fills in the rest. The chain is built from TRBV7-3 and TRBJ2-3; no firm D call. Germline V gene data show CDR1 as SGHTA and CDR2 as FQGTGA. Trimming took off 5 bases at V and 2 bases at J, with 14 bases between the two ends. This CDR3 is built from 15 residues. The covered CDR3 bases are TGTGCCAGCAGCCTCCGCCCCTCCTACACAGATACG. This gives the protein CASSLRPSYTDT. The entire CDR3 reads CASSLRPSYTDTQYF.

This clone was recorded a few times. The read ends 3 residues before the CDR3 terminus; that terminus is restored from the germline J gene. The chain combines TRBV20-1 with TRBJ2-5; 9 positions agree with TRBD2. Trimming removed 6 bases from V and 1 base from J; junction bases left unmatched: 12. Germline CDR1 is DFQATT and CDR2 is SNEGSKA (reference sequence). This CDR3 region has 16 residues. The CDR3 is CSAPGLGRGGQETQYF. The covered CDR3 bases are TGCAGTGCCCCGGGGCTTGGGCGGGGGGGCCAAGAGACC.

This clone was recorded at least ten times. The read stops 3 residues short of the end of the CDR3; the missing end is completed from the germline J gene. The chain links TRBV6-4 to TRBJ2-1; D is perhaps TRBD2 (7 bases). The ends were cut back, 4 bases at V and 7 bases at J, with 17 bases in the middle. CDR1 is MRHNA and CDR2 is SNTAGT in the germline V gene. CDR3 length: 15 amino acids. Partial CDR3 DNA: TGTGCCAGCAGTGCCTCATGGGGGGGCGGAAATGAG. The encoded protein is CASSASWGGGNE. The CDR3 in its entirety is CASSASWGGGNEQFF.

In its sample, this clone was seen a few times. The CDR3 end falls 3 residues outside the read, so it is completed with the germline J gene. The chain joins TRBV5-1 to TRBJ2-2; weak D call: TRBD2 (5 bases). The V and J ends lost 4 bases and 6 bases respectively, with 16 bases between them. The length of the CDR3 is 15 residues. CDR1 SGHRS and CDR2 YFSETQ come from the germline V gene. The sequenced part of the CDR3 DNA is TGCGCCAGCAGCCTAACGAGGACTGCCGCCGGGGAG. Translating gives CASSLTRTAAGE. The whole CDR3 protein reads CASSLTRTAAGELFF. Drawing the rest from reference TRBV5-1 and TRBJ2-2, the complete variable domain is KAGVTQTPRYLIKTRGQQVTLSCSPISGHRSVSWYQQTPGQGLQFLFEYFSETQRNKGNFPGRFSGRQFSNSRSEMNVSTLELGDSALYLCASSLTRTAAGELFFGEGSRLTVL.

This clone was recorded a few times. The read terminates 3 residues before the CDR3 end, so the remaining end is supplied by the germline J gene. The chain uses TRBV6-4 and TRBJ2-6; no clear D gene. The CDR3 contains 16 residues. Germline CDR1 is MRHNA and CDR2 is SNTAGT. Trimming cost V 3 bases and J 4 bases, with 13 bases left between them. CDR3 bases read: TGTGCCAGCAGTGAGTTCGCCCGGTCAGGGGCCAACGTC. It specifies CASSEFARSGANV. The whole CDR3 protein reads CASSEFARSGANVLTF.

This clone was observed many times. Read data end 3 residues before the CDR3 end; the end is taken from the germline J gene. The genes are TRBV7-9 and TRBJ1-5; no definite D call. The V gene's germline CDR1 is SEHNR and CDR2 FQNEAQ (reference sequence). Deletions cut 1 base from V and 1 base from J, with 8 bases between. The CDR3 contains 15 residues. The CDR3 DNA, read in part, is TGTGCCAGCAGCTTAGACAGTTGGAGCAATCAGCCC. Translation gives CASSLDSWSNQP. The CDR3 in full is CASSLDSWSNQPQHF.

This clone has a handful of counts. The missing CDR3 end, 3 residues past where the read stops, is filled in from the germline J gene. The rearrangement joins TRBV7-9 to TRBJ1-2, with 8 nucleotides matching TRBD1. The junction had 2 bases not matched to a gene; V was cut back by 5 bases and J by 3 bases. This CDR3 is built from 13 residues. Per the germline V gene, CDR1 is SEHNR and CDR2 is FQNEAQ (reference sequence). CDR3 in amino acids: CASSKGQDYGYTF. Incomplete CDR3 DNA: TGTGCCAGCAGCAAGGGACAGGACTATGGC.

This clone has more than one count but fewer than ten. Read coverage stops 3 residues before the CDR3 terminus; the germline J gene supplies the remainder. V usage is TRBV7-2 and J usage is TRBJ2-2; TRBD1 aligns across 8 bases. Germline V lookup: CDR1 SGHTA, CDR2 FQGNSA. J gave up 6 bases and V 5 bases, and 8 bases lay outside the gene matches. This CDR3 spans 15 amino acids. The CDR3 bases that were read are TGTGCCAGCAGCCCCCAACCAGGGGGCCCCGGGGAG. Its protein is CASSPQPGGPGE. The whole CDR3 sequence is CASSPQPGGPGELFF.

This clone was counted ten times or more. CDR3 bases read: TGCAGCGCCCGGACAGCTGGGAACACTGAA. Translation: CSARTAGNTE. The full CDR3 sequence reads CSARTAGNTEAFF. The V and J genes are TRBV29-1 and TRBJ1-1; D might be TRBD1 (6 bases). Read data end 3 residues before the CDR3 end; the end is taken from the germline J gene. Germline V gives CDR1 SQVTM, CDR2 ANQGSEA. The CDR3 contains 13 residues. Trimming removed 7 bases from V and 1 base from J, with 13 bases in between. The full variable domain, its missing parts supplied by reference TRBV29-1 and TRBJ1-1, is SAVISQKPSRDICQRGTSLTIQCQVDSQVTMMFWYRQQPGQSLTLIATANQGSEATYESGFVIDKFPISRPNLTFSTLTVSNMSPEDSSIYLCSARTAGNTEAFFGQGTRLTVV.

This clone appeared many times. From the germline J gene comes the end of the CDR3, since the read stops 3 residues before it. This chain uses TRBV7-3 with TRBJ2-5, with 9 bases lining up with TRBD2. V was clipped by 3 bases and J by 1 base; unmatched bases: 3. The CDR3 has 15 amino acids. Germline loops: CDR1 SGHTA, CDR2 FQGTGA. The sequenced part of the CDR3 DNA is TGTGCCAGCAGCTTTGGGCGGGGGGGCCAAGAGACC. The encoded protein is CASSFGRGGQET. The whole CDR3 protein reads CASSFGRGGQETQYF.

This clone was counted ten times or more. This chain's CDR3 is CSARDPVPGGKLFF. Partial CDR3 DNA: TGCAGTGCTAGAGATCCCGTCCCCGGCGGAAAG. J is TRBJ2-2 and V is TRBV20-1; D ambiguous. The read ends 3 residues shy of where the CDR3 ends; the end is completed using the germline J gene. The germline V gene encodes CDR1 DFQATT and CDR2 SNEGSKA (reference sequence). CDR3 length: 14 amino acids.

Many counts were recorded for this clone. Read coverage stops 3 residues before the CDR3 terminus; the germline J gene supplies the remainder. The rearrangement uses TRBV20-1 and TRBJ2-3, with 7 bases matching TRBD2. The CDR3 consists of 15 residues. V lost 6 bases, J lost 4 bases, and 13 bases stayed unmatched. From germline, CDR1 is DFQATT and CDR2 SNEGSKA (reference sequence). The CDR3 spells CSAPMVTSRADTQYF. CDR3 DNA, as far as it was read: TGCAGTGCCCCGATGGTGACTAGCAGGGCAGATACG.

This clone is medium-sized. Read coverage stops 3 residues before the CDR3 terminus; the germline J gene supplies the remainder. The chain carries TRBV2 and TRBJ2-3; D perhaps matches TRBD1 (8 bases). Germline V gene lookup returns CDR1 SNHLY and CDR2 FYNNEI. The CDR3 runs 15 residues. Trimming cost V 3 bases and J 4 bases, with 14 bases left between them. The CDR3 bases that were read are TGTGCCAGCAGTGACTACAGGGGGGGAGCAGATACG. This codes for CASSDYRGGADT. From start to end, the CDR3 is CASSDYRGGADTQYF.

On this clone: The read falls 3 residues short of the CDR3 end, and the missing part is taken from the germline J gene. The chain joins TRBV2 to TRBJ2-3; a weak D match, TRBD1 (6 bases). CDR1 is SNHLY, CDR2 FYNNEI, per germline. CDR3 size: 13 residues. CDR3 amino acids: CASSGQQQETQYF. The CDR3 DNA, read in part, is TGTGCCAGCAGCGGACAGCAACAAGAGACG.

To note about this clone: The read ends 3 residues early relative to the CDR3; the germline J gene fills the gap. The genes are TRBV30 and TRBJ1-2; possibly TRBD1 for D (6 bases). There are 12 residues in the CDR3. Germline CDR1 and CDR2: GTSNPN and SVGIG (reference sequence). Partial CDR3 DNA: TGTGCCTGGATTGGGCCAGGGGAGGGC. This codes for CAWIGPGEG. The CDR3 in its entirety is CAWIGPGEGYTF.

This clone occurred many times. The CDR3 region is CASSILDIDYEQYF. CDR3 DNA, as far as it was read: TGTGCCAGTAGTATATTGGACATCGACTACGAG. This rearrangement joins TRBV19 to TRBJ2-7; D possibly corresponds to TRBD1 (5 bases). The read ends 3 residues shy of where the CDR3 ends; the end is completed using the germline J gene. CDR1 and CDR2 (germline): LNHDA, SQIVND (reference sequence). V lost 2 bases to trimming and J lost 3 bases, with 11 bases between them. The CDR3 totals 14 residues.

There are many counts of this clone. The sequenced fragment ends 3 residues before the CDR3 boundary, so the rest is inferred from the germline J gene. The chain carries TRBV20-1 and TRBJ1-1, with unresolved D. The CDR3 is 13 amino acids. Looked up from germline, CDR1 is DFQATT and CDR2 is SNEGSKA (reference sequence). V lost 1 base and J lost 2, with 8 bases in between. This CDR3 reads CSARASFNTEAFF. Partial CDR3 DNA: TGCAGTGCTAGAGCTTCCTTCAACACTGAA.